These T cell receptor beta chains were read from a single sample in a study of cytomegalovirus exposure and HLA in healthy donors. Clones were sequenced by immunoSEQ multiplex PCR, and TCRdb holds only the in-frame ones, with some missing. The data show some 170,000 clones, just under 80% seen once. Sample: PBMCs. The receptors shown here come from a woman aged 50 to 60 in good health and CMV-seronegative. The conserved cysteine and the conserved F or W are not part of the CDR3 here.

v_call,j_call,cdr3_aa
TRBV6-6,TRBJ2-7,ASTPTGASYEQY
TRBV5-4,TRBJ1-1,ASTRSGNGRNTEAF
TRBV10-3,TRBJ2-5,AIKHSTQETQY
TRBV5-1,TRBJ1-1,ASSTDKNTEAF
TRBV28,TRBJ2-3,ALAGGPGTDTQY
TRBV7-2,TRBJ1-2,ASSLDGGGNYGYT
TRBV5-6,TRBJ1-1,ASSFGGARWTEAF
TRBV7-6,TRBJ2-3,ASSLAGLATDTQY
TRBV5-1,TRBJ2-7,ASSFLAGGSYEQY
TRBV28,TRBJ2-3,ASRDGGITDTQY
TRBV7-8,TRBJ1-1,ASNPGSTNTEAF
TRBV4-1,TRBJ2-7,ASSQVTGGGYEQY
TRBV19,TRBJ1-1,ASSPQGAGTEAF
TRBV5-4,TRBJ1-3,ASSLGQSLGNTIY
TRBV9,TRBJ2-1,ASSLGTSGMGEQF
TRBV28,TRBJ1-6,ASSLTGSSYNSPLH
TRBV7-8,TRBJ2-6,ASSLRQGGGLGANVLT
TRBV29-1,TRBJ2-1,SVGYRSFSYNEQF
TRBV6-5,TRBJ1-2,ASSYRGRGGYT
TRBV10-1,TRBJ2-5,ASSDFKGRETQY
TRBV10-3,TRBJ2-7,AVRTSENYEQY
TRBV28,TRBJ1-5,ASSLYRVLGWPQH
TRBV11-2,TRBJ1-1,ASSLQAGMGSTEAF
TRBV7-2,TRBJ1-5,ASSPWALPQH
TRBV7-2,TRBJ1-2,ASSLKSVRQGGNYGYT
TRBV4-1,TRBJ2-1,ASSQAPASNLISSYNEQF
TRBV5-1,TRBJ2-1,ASSLASRTAYNEQF
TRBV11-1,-,ASSLEAGYYEQY
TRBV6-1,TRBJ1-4,ASPGGTGSEKLF
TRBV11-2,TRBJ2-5,ASSSEGGGGETQY
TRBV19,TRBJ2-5,ASSIGTAGAAETQY
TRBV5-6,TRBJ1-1,ASSFSVSEAF
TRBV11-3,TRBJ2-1,ASSSLPSAGVSEQF
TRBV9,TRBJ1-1,ASSLTLMNTEAF
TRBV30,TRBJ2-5,AWKGQGAIETQY
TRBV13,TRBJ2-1,ASSLRLADNNEQF
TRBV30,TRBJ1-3,AWSGTGFSAGNTIY
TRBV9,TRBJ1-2,ASEGGGRRGYGYT
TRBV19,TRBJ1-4,ASSIMSGTGPEKLF
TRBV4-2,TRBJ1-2,ASSQAGTGMTYGYT
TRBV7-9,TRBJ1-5,ASSQDRGNSNQPQH
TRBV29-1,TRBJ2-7,SVGTGGIYEQY
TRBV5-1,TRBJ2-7,ASSVQGADYEQY
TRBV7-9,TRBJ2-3,ASSTRAGATDTQY
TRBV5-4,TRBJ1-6,ASSLERGFSSPLH
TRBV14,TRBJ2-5,ASSQTGGGPSETQY
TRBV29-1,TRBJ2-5,SVVTGEATETQY
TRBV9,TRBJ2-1,ASSGRGGSSYNEQF